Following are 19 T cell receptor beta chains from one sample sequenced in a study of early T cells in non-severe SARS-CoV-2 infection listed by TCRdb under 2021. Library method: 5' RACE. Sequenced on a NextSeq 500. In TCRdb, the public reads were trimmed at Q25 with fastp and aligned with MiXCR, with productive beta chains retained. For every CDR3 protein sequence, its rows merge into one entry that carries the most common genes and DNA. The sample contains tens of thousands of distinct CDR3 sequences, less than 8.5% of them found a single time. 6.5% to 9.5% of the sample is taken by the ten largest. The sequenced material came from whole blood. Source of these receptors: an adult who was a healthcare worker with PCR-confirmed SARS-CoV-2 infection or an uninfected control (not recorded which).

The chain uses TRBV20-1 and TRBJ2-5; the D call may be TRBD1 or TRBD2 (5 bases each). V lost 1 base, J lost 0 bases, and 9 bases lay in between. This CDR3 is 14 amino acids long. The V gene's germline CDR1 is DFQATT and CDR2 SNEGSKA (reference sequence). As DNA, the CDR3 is TGCAGTGCTAGAGGGGGGAAGAACCAAGAGACCCAGTACTTC. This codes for CSARGGKNQETQYF.

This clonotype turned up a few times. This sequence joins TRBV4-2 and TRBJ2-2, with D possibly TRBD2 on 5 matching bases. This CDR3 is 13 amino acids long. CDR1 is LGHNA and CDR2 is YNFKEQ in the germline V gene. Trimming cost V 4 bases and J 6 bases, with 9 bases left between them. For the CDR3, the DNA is TGTGCCAGCAGCCTCGCTAGCCCCGGGGAGCTGTTTTTT. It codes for CASSLASPGELFF.

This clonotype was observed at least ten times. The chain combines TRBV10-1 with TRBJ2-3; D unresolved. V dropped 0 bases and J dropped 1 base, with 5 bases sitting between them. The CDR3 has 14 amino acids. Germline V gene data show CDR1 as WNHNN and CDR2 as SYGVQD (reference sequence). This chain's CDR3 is CASSESGGTDTQYF. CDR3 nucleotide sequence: TGCGCCAGCAGTGAGTCGGGCGGCACAGATACGCAGTATTTT.

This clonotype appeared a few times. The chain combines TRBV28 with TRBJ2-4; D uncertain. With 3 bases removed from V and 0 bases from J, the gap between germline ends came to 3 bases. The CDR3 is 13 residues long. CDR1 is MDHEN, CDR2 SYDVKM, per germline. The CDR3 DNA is TGTGCCAGCAGTTTGTCAGCCAAAAACATTCAGTACTTC. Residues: CASSLSAKNIQYF.

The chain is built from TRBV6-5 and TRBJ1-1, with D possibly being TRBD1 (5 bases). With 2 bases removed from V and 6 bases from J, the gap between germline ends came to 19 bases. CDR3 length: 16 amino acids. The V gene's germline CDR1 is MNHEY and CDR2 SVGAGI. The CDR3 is CASSYTPGGGTSEAFF. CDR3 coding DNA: TGTGCCAGCAGTTACACTCCCGGGGGGGGGACGTCTGAAGCTTTCTTT.

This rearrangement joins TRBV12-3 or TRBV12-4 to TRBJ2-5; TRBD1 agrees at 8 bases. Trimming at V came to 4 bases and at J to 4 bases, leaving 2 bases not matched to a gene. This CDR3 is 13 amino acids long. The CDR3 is CASSSTGAETQYF. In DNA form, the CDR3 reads TGTGCCAGCAGTTCGACAGGGGCAGAGACCCAGTACTTC.

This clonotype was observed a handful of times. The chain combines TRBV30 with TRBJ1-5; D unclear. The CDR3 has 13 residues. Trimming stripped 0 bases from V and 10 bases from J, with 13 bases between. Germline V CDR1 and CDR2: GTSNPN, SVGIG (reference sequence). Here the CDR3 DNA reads TGTGCCTGGAGTGTACGCGATGATCGACCCCAGCATTTT. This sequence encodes CAWSVRDDRPQHF.

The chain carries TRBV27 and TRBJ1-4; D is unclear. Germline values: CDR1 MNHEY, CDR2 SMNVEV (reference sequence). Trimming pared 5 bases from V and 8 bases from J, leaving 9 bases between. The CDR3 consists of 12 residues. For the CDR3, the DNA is TGTGCCAGCAGTAGGTTTGGGGAAAAACTGTTTTTT. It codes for CASSRFGEKLFF.

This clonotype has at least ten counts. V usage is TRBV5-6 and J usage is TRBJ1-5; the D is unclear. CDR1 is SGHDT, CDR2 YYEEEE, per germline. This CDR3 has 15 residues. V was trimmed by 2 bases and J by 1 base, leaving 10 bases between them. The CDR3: CASSFRVGSNQPQHF. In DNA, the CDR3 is TGTGCCAGCAGCTTCCGGGTGGGGAGCAATCAGCCCCAGCATTTT. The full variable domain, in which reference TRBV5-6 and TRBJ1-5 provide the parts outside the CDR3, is DAGVTQSPTHLIKTRGQQVTLRCSPKSGHDTVSWYQQALGQGPQFIFQYYEEEERQRGNFPDRFSGHQFPNYSSELNVNALLLGDSALYLCASSFRVGSNQPQHFGDGTRLSIL.

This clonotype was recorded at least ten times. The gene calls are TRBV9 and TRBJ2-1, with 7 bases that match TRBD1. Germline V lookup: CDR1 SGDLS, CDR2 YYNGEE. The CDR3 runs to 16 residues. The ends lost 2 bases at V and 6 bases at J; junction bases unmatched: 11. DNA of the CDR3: TGTGCCAGCAGCGTTCCTGACAGGGAAATTGGCAATGAGCAGTTCTTC. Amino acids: CASSVPDREIGNEQFF. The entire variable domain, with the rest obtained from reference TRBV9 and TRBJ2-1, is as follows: DSGVTQTPKHLITATGQRVTLRCSPRSGDLSVYWYQQSLDQGLQFLIQYYNGEERAKGNILERFSAQQFPDLHSELNLSSLELGDSALYFCASSVPDREIGNEQFFGPGTRLTVL.

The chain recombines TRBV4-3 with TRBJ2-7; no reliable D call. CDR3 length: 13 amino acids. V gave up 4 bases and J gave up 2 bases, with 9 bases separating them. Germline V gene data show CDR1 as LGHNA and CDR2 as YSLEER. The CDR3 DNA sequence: TGCGCCAGCAGCCTTCACTATGCCTACGAGCAGTACTTC. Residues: CASSLHYAYEQYF.

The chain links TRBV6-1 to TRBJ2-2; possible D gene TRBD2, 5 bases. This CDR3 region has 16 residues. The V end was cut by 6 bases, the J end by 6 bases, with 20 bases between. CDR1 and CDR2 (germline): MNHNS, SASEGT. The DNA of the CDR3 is TGTGCCAGCAGAGGCGGGTCCAATCAGCTCTCCGGGGAGCTGTTTTTT. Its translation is CASRGGSNQLSGELFF.

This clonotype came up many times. CDR3 sequence: CASSLLGDRYYEQYF. DNA of the CDR3: TGTGCCAGCAGTCTTCTCGGGGACAGATACTACGAGCAGTACTTC. This chain connects TRBV12-3 or TRBV12-4 to TRBJ2-7, with 7 bases fitting TRBD1. The junction had 10 bases not matched to a gene; V was cut back by 5 bases and J by 3 bases. The CDR3 spans 15 residues.

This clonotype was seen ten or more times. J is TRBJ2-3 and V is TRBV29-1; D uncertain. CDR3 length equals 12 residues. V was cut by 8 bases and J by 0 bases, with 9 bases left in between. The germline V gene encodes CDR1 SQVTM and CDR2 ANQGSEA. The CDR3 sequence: CSICDSTDTQYF. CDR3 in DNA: TGCAGCATCTGCGACAGCACAGATACGCAGTATTTT.

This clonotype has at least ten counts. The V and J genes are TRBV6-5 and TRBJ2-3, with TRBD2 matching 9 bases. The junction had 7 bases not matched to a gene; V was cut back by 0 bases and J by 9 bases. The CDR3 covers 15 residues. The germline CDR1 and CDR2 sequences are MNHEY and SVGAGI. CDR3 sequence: CASSYSPSGESTQYF. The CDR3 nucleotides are TGTGCCAGCAGTTACTCTCCTAGCGGGGAATCAACGCAGTATTTT.

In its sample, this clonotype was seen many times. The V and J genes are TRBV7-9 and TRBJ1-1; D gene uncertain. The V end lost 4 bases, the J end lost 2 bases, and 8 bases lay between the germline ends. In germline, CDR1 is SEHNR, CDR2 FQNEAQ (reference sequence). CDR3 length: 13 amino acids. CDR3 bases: TGTGCCAGCAGCTCATACTTTAACACTGAAGCTTTCTTT. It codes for CASSSYFNTEAFF.

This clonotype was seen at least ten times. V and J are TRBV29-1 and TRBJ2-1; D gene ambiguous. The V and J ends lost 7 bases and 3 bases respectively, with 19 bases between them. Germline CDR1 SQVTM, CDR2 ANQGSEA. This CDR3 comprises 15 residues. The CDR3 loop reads CSASSRRNFYNEQFF. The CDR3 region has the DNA TGCAGCGCCTCTTCCCGCAGGAATTTCTACAATGAGCAGTTCTTC.

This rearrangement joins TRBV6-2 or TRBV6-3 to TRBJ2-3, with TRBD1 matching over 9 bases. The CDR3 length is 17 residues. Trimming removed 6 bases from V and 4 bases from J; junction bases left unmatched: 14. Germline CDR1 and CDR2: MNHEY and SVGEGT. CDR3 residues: CASSSFPRQGGPDTQYF. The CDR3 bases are TGTGCCAGCAGCTCTTTTCCCAGACAGGGGGGACCAGATACGCAGTATTTT.

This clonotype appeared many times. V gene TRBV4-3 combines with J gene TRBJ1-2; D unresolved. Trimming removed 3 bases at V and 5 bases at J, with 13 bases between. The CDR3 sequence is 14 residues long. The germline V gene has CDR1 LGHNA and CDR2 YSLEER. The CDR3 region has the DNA TGCGCCAGCAGCCAGGGAGGGAGGGCGTATGGCTACACCTTC. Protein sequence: CASSQGGRAYGYTF.